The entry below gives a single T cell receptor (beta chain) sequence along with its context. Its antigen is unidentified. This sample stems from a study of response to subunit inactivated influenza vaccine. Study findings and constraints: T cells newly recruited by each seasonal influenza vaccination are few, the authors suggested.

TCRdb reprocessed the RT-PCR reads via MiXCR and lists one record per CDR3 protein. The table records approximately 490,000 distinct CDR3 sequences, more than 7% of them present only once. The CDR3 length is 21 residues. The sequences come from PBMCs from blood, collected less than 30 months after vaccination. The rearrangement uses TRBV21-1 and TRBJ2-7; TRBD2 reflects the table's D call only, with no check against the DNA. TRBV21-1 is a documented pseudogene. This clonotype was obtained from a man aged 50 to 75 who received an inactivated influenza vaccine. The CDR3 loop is CASSKVPNGTSGGHPSYEQYF. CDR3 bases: TGTGCCAGCAGCAAAGTCCCAAATGGGACTAGCGGGGGCCATCCCTCCTACGAGCAGTACTTC.